This T cell receptor (beta chain) was sequenced for a study of blood T cells in healthy people across ages. Across the whole study: When template switching was applied, about one barcoded beta molecule was captured per two T cells.

Trimming shortened V by 4 bases and J by 0 bases, and 8 bases separated the two germline ends. The CDR3 contains 14 residues. Germline V gene lookup returns CDR1 SGHTA and CDR2 FQGTGA. Of note for this clonotype: The antigen remains unidentified.

General study findings and limits: In the absence of known donor CMV status, changes in expanded clonotypes were possibly confounded. Greater diversity and more naive CD4+ cells were seen in long-lived donors than in aged donors. Observed TCR beta diversity per million T cells went down as age went up. This fall followed a roughly linear course with age.

Alongside a J-beta primer mix, a sample-barcoded 5' primer served in a second PCR lasting about 6 to 11 cycles. TCRdb processed the 5' RACE reads anew with MiXCR; each CDR3 protein has one entry. The sample includes some 1.7 million distinct CDR3 sequences, about 30% seen only once; the top ten take 7% to 9%. The TCR was taken from a woman in her 30s in good health. Sequencing was carried out using blood. The J gene is TRBJ2-3, the V gene TRBV7-3; D is perhaps TRBD1 (6 bases). This chain's CDR3 is CASSWTDSTDTQYF. The CDR3 coding sequence is TGTGCCAGCAGCTGGACAGATAGCACAGATACGCAGTATTTT.